This paragraph covers one T cell receptor beta chain sequence. There are a few counts of this clonotype. Its antigen is unknown. No base qualities exist here, and no much larger clone lies one base off it. Reading from cysteine to phenylalanine, the CDR3 counts 14 amino acids. The entry retains the CDR3 DNA only, 42 bases that are in frame from base 1. Reading the germline V gene gives CDR1 SGHDN and CDR2 FVKESK. V and J lose 4 bases and 1 base, and a span of 10 bases separates them. Graves' hyperthyroidism was defined as stable when no progression to ophthalmopathy occurred over 18 months of follow-up. Hyperthyroidism patients were newly diagnosed, had a disease duration of under 2 months, and were aged 18 to 65 years. Patients with uncontrolled infections, other autoimmune diseases, pregnancy or lactation were excluded. Diagnoses relied on clinical symptoms, serum thyroxine and TRAb, thyroid ultrasound and orbital computed tomography. PBMCs were isolated from 8 to 10 ml of fresh peripheral blood by Ficoll-Paque density gradient centrifugation. Trizol reagent was used to extract total RNA, and RNA quality was then checked on an Agilent 2100 Bioanalyzer.

The TCR beta CDR3 regions were amplified from RNA transcripts. A first-round RT-PCR of the TCR CDR3 used the HTBI primer set with the Qiagen OneStep RT-PCR kit. A second multiplex PCR round built the libraries, followed by size selection and purification. Sequencing of the libraries was done on an Illumina HiSeq2000 using paired-end 100 bp reads. Per the authors' processing: SOAPnuke was used to process the raw data, removing reads that contained adapters or uncalled bases, had a mean Phred below 15, or lacked an exact match to the constant primer or identifier. High-quality paired reads were merged using COPE v1.2.5, and each unique nucleotide sequence was defined as a clonotype. MiTCR v1.1 was used to align clonotypes to the IMGT TRBV, TRBD and TRBJ reference segments. Analysis was restricted to V-J combinations with a frequency above 0.0001, which covered approximately 99% of repertoires. The TCS score was defined as the ratio of F50 (clonal expansion) to E x V (chaos), calculated using BLOSUM62-based TCRdist between CDR3 peptides within each V-J. Welch's t-statistics and random forest reduced around 520 V-J features to 13, which were used in a naive Bayes classifier (R e1071). The Morisita-Horn index was used to measure how similar the thyroid and blood repertoires were. TCRdb applied fastp at Q25 and MiXCR to the public reads, then kept only in-frame beta chains. Rows are unified per CDR3 protein, each entry keeping the most common DNA and genes. TCRdb, rather than the study authors, made the V and J calls. The sample profile shows 600,000 to 800,000 distinct CDR3 sequences; 30% to 40% of them were found once. The ten most abundant clones make up around 29% of the sample.

This sample was taken from a study of T cells in Graves' hyperthyroidism and ophthalmopathy (dated by TCRdb to between 2018 and 2021). Study-level background: Peripheral blood samples were taken at initial diagnosis, before any treatment was given. A discovery cohort of about 95 patients, fewer than 50 with Graves' ophthalmopathy and about 58 with stable Graves' hyperthyroidism, was used to find distinguishing TCR V-J signatures. Prospective prediction of ophthalmopathy was tested in an independent validation cohort of fewer than 20 hyperthyroidism patients and some 17 patients who later progressed to ophthalmopathy. The roughly 94 discovery patients were randomly divided into training and test sets at a 7:3 ratio. In several Graves' hyperthyroidism patients, the study also compared T-cell repertoires from thyroid tissue with T-cell repertoires from blood. After sampling, hyperthyroidism patients received methimazole starting at 30 mg daily, and ophthalmopathy patients received high-dose intravenous methylprednisolone. The paper describes TCR Vbeta CDR3 sequencing of around 140 peripheral blood samples, made up of about 41 ophthalmopathy patients, approximately 73 hyperthyroidism patients and roughly 17 progressor patients. Study-wide findings and limitations: No statistical method was used to set the sample size in advance, and investigators knew the group allocation. A 13 V-J signature model separated ophthalmopathy from stable hyperthyroidism, with over 85% sensitivity and roughly 81% specificity in cross-validation and 80%/75% in testing. Most expanded thyroid clonotypes (frequency above 0.001) were also detected in blood, suggesting blood repertoires may reflect thyroid immune responses. In validation, progression to ophthalmopathy was predicted by the model with nearly 71% sensitivity and 72% to 85% specificity, a median of 6.5 months before onset.

This receptor chain uses TRBV14 and TRBJ1-1, with no D gene named confidently. This TCR was recovered from a woman aged 40 to 50 with Graves' hyperthyroidism. Sequencing input: blood. The CDR3 sequence is CASSPFRGNTEAFF. The DNA sequence is TGTGCCAGCAGCCCCTTTCGGGGGAACACTGAAGCTTTCTTT.